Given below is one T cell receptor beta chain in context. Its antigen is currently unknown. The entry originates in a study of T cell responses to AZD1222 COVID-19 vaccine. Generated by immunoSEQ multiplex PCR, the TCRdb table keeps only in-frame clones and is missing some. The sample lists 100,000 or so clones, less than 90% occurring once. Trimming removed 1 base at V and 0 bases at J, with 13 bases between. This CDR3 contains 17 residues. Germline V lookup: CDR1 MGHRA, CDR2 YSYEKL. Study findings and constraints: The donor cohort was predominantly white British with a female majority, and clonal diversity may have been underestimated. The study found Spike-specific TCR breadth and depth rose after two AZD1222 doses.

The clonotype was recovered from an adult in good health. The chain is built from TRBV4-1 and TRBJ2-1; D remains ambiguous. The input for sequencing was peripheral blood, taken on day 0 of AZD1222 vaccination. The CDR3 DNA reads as TGCGCCAGCAGCCAAGGAATGGCTCGAAGCTCCTACAATGAGCAGTTCTTC. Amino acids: CASSQGMARSSYNEQFF.